What follows is one T cell receptor (beta chain) and its context. Its antigen is unidentified. The sample is drawn from a study of T-cell reconstitution after alpha-beta-depleted transplantation in children. Overall study results and limits: Newly made T cells mostly supplied T-cell counts and diversity one year after transplant. It was reported that alpha-beta T cells came from several hundred expanded graft clones (about two months after transplant). Surviving recipient cells, namely T cells and thymic progenitors, were the source of high day-60 TCRbeta diversity in some patients.

A library of TCRbeta sequences, prepared with unique molecular identifiers, was generated. TCRdb reprocessed the PCR reads with MiXCR, giving one entry per CDR3 protein. The sample has 100,000 or so distinct CDR3 sequences; roughly a sixth are singletons. V shed 3 bases and J shed 12 bases, with 17 bases lying between them. This CDR3 is 13 amino acids long. This TCR came from a male patient between 2 and 10 years old who had a stem cell transplant for acute lymphoblastic leukemia, so the T cells may come from the graft donor. The sequences come from PBMCs, mostly from graft donor cells, collected 180 days after TCRalphabeta/CD19-depleted stem cell transplant. The chain couples TRBV12-3 or TRBV12-4 to TRBJ1-2, with a weak D call TRBD1 (5 bases). The CDR3 region is CASSFSGGGGDTF. Written as DNA, the CDR3 is TGTGCCAGCAGTTTTTCGGGGGGAGGCGGCGACACCTTC.